Following are 28 T cell receptor beta chains from one sample sequenced in a study of T cell responses to AZD1222 COVID-19 vaccine. TCRdb's table, derived via immunoSEQ multiplex PCR, lists solely in-frame clones and lacks some. Of about 83,000 clones listed, about 83% are singletons. This material consisted of peripheral blood, taken on day 0 of AZD1222 vaccination. The receptors were sampled from an adult in good health.

This clone was seen a single time. The V gene is TRBV2, the J gene TRBJ1-1; D perhaps matches TRBD1 (6 bases). Trimming pared 4 bases from V and 4 bases from J, leaving 10 bases between. The germline gives CDR1 SNHLY, CDR2 FYNNEI. The CDR3 is 13 amino acids. The CDR3 nucleotides read TGTGCCAGCAGTGGGGGGGCCGGCACTGAAGCTTTCTTT. This sequence encodes CASSGGAGTEAFF.

This chain links TRBV5-1 with TRBJ1-4, with a weak D call TRBD1 (6 bases). Germline CDR1 reads SGHRS; CDR2 reads YFSETQ. The V and J ends lost 3 bases and 6 bases respectively, with 18 bases between them. The CDR3 runs 16 residues. In DNA, the CDR3 is TGCGCCAGCAGCTGGTTGGGACTGGAGGGGGATGAAAAACTGTTTTTT. Amino acid sequence: CASSWLGLEGDEKLFF.

The rearrangement joins TRBV7-3 to TRBJ1-1, with D maybe TRBD1 (5 bases). The CDR3 is 14 residues long. V was pared by 6 bases and J by 5 bases, with 16 bases between. Germline V lookup: CDR1 SGHTA, CDR2 FQGTGA. CDR3 in amino acids: CASREQAGGTEAFF. The CDR3 DNA reads TGTGCCAGCAGAGAACAGGCTGGGGGGACTGAAGCTTTCTTT.

The CDR3 DNA is TGTGCCAGCAGTACCTTGTCCGGCCCGTCGGGGACCCAGTACTTC. Its protein product is CASSTLSGPSGTQYF. This chain joins TRBV6-5 and TRBJ2-5; D not certain. There are 15 residues in the CDR3. Trimming cost V 5 bases and J 7 bases, with 20 bases left between them. Germline CDR1 is MNHEY and CDR2 is SVGAGI.

Only a few counts were recorded for this clone. The J gene is TRBJ1-1, the V gene TRBV28, with TRBD1 as a possible D gene (6 bases). The CDR3 runs 16 residues. Looked up from germline, CDR1 is MDHEN and CDR2 is SYDVKM. Trimming removed 3 bases from V and 4 bases from J, with 18 bases in between. The CDR3 coding sequence is TGTGCCAGCAGTTTCGGACAGATCCTTAATCCCACTGAAGCTTTCTTT. Protein: CASSFGQILNPTEAFF. The full variable domain, in which reference TRBV28 and TRBJ1-1 provide the parts outside the CDR3, is DVKVTQSSRYLVKRTGEKVFLECVQDMDHENMFWYRQDPGLGLRLIYFSYDVKMKEKGDIPEGYSVSREKKERFSLILESASTNQTSMYLCASSFGQILNPTEAFFGQGTRLTVV.

The chain links TRBV6-2 or TRBV6-3 to TRBJ2-7, with D hard to call. Per germline, CDR1 MNHEY and CDR2 SVGEGT. The CDR3 is 14 residues long. The V end lost 2 bases, the J end lost 2 bases, and 10 bases lay between the germline ends. CDR3 coding DNA: TGTGCCAGCAGTTACGGCGGAAGTACCTACGAGCAGTACTTC. Residues: CASSYGGSTYEQYF.

The J gene is TRBJ1-5, the V gene TRBV6-1, with D possibly matching TRBD1 (5 bases). In germline, CDR1 is MNHNS, CDR2 SASEGT. V gave up 3 bases and J gave up 7 bases, with 10 bases separating them. The CDR3 runs to 13 residues. For the CDR3, the DNA is TGTGCCAGCAGTGATTCAGGGAGACAGCCCCAGCATTTT. It yields the protein CASSDSGRQPQHF.

This clone showed up just a few times. This chain connects TRBV3-1 (or the pseudogene TRBV3-2) to TRBJ1-4, with TRBD1 matching 10 bases. The germline V gene has CDR1 LGHDT and CDR2 YNNKEL (reference sequence). V was pared by 4 bases and J by 10 bases, with 3 bases of the junction left unmatched. This CDR3 spans 13 amino acids. The CDR3 loop is CASSRTGGGKLFF. DNA of the CDR3: TGTGCCAGCAGCCGGACAGGGGGAGGAAAACTGTTTTTT.

The V and J genes are TRBV7-2 and TRBJ1-5; 10 nucleotides align to TRBD1. CDR1 and CDR2 (germline): SGHTA, FQGNSA. The CDR3 loop spans 15 amino acids. V dropped 3 bases and J dropped 7; count of bases not matched to a gene: 6. Written as DNA, the CDR3 is TGTGCCAGCAGCTTCGCCGGGACAGGGGTACAGCCCCAGCATTTT. It is translated as CASSFAGTGVQPQHF.

The chain combines TRBV28 with TRBJ1-2, with TRBD1 matching 10 bases. V shed 5 bases and J 4 bases; nucleotides not matched to a gene: 4. This CDR3 has 14 residues. CDR1 is MDHEN and CDR2 is SYDVKM in the germline V gene. CDR3 sequence (DNA): TGTGCCAGCAGTAGACAGGGGGCGGGCTATGGCTACACCTTC. Encoded protein: CASSRQGAGYGYTF.

This clone was picked up a small number of times. V usage is TRBV7-3 and J usage is TRBJ2-3; tentative D call: TRBD2 (5 bases). The CDR3 runs 13 residues. Per the germline V gene, CDR1 is SGHTA and CDR2 is FQGTGA. Trimming shortened V by 0 bases and J by 9 bases, and 10 bases separated the two germline ends. The CDR3 here is CASSLTEANTQYF. CDR3 coding DNA: TGTGCCAGCAGCTTAACGGAGGCCAACACGCAGTATTTT.

This clone came up once. This chain connects TRBV4-1 to TRBJ2-1; a possible D gene is TRBD1 (5 bases). CDR3 size: 15 residues. Between the trimmed V and J ends, which lost 0 bases and 4 bases, there was a span of 10 bases. The germline gives CDR1 MGHRA, CDR2 YSYEKL. This CDR3 is CASSQEDQGYNEQFF. The CDR3 DNA follows: TGCGCCAGCAGCCAAGAGGATCAGGGTTACAATGAGCAGTTCTTC.

The chain carries TRBV7-2 and TRBJ2-7; 8 bases agree with TRBD1. CDR3 length: 14 amino acids. Trimming took 1 base from V and 2 from J; bases not matched to a gene: 1. Per germline, CDR1 SGHTA and CDR2 FQGNSA. CDR3 sequence (DNA): TGTGCCAGCAGCTTAGTGACAGGGGCCTACGAGCAGTACTTC. Translated: CASSLVTGAYEQYF. The full variable domain, its missing parts supplied by reference TRBV7-2 and TRBJ2-7, is GAGVSQSPSNKVTEKGKDVELRCDPISGHTALYWYRQSLGQGLEFLIYFQGNSAPDKSGLPSDRFSAERTGGSVSTLTIQRTQQEDSAVYLCASSLVTGAYEQYFGPGTRLTVT.

The CDR3 coding sequence is TGTGCCAGCAGTGACCAGGGCGGGAGTACGCAGTATTTT. The encoded protein is CASSDQGGSTQYF. The chain couples TRBV6-4 to TRBJ2-3; 7 nucleotides match TRBD2. Looked up from germline, CDR1 is MRHNA and CDR2 is SNTAGT. The V and J ends lost 2 bases and 8 bases, in that order; junction bases with no gene match: 4. This CDR3 has 13 residues.

The chain joins TRBV19 to TRBJ2-3; TRBD2 aligns across 12 bases. The CDR3 consists of 18 residues. Germline-derived CDR1 and CDR2 are LNHDA and SQIVND (reference sequence). V dropped 5 bases and J dropped 2; count of bases not matched to a gene: 11. CDR3 sequence reads: CASSSLPLAGGNTDTQYF. CDR3 DNA sequence: TGTGCCAGTAGTTCCCTACCCCTAGCGGGAGGGAACACAGATACGCAGTATTTT.

V usage is TRBV7-2 and J usage is TRBJ1-3, with 7 bases aligning to TRBD1. J lost 2 bases, V lost 3 bases, and 7 bases had no gene match. The CDR3 covers 16 residues. Germline V gives CDR1 SGHTA, CDR2 FQGNSA. The CDR3 nucleotides are TGTGCCAGCAGCTTGGGTTACAGGGGAACTGGAAACACCATATATTTT. This gives the protein CASSLGYRGTGNTIYF.

Comments on this clone: The junction differs from germline at one of its ends, possibly a read error. The chain carries TRBV13 and TRBJ2-3; the match to TRBD1 covers 7 bases. Germline V lookup: CDR1 PRHDT, CDR2 FYEKMQ (reference sequence). The length of the CDR3 is 22 residues. The CDR3 nucleotides are TGTGCCAGCAGCCTAGGTTTAGCTGGTGGGGACAGTAGTTTTGGCGTCACAGATACGCAGTATTTT. Protein product: CASSLGLAGGDSSFGVTDTQYF.

The rearrangement links TRBV21-1 to TRBJ1-1. TRBV21-1 is a pseudogene locus. The CDR3 totals 17 residues. CDR3 sequence (DNA): TGTGCCAGCACCCAGCGGGAGGGTGGAGGGGTAAGTACTGAAGCTTTCTTT. Residues: CASTQREGGGVSTEAFF.

Concerning this clone itself: Because the CDR3's place on the DNA is in doubt, the DNA is left out and the CDR3 is given as listed by TCRdb. The V gene is TRBV11-2, the J gene TRBJ1-2; TRBD1, the D gene given by the table, was not confirmed from the DNA. Germline CDR1 and CDR2: SGHAT and FQNNGV. The CDR3 numbers 14 amino acids, ends counted. The CDR3 is CASSLVGQGAWRRF.

The CDR3 spells CASNALGDTGELFF. In DNA form, the CDR3 reads TGTGCCAGCAACGCCCTGGGGGACACCGGGGAGCTGTTTTTT. The J gene is TRBJ2-2, the V gene TRBV6-5; D assignment may be TRBD1 or TRBD2 (5 bases each). There are 14 residues in the CDR3. Between the trimmed V and J ends, which lost 7 bases and 3 bases, there was a span of 12 bases. Per the germline V gene, CDR1 is MNHEY and CDR2 is SVGAGI.

The rearrangement joins TRBV27 to TRBJ1-2; 7 bases match TRBD1. The CDR3 totals 16 residues. Looked up from germline, CDR1 is MNHEY and CDR2 is SMNVEV (reference sequence). V trimming: 1 base; J trimming: 4 bases; junction bases outside the gene matches: 9. The CDR3 spells CASSLLWQTGTYGYTF. DNA of the CDR3: TGTGCCAGCAGTTTATTATGGCAGACAGGGACCTATGGCTACACCTTC.

V usage is TRBV28 and J usage is TRBJ1-5, with 10 bases matching TRBD1. Trimming took 5 bases from V and 2 from J; bases not matched to a gene: 6. From germline, CDR1 is MDHEN and CDR2 SYDVKM. CDR3 size: 16 residues. CDR3: CASSPGQGVGNQPQHF. The CDR3 DNA reads TGTGCCAGCAGTCCCGGACAGGGGGTTGGCAATCAGCCCCAGCATTTT.

This clone was recorded a few times. J is TRBJ1-5 and V is TRBV6-5, with no clear D. Trimming removed 0 bases at V and 6 bases at J, with 6 bases between. Germline CDR1 is MNHEY and CDR2 is SVGAGI. The CDR3 totals 13 residues. The CDR3 loop reads CASSYSRVQPQHF. For the CDR3, the DNA is TGTGCCAGCAGTTACTCGAGGGTTCAGCCCCAGCATTTT.

The chain couples TRBV12-2 to TRBJ1-2; the DNA was not used to check the table's D call, TRBD1. TRBV12-2 is a documented pseudogene. This CDR3 spans 17 amino acids. CDR3 coding DNA: TGTGCAAGTCGCTTAGTTGACAGGGGGCGCAGGAACTATGGCTACACCTTC. Protein: CASRLVDRGRRNYGYTF.

The genes are TRBV7-9 and TRBJ2-1; D might be TRBD2 (6 bases). Germline V gives CDR1 SEHNR, CDR2 FQNEAQ (reference sequence). Trimming removed 0 bases at V and 8 bases at J, with 23 bases between. The CDR3 has 18 amino acids. The CDR3 is CASSLAAGGGTDWDEQFF. In nucleotides, the CDR3 is TGTGCCAGCAGCTTAGCTGCGGGCGGCGGGACCGATTGGGATGAGCAGTTCTTC.

For the CDR3, the DNA is TGCGCCAGCAGCCGTTATGCAGGGTTGAAGGATGAGCAGTTCTTC. This translates into CASSRYAGLKDEQFF. The chain links TRBV5-1 to TRBJ2-1, with D possibly matching TRBD1 (5 bases). Per the germline V gene, CDR1 is SGHRS and CDR2 is YFSETQ. V was cut by 4 bases and J by 8 bases, with 19 bases left in between. The CDR3 has 15 residues.

This chain links TRBV7-2 with TRBJ1-4, with unresolved D. Germline V gene lookup returns CDR1 SGHTA and CDR2 FQGNSA. Trimming pared 2 bases from V and 6 bases from J, leaving 10 bases between. The CDR3 totals 14 residues. The CDR3 here is CASSLMGRDEKLFF. The CDR3 coding sequence is TGTGCCAGCAGCTTAATGGGAAGGGATGAAAAACTGTTTTTT.

This chain connects TRBV30 to TRBJ2-1, with TRBD2 matching over 10 bases. With V trimmed by 1 base and J by 9 bases, 6 bases remained unmatched. Germline CDR1 is GTSNPN and CDR2 is SVGIG (reference sequence). The CDR3 loop spans 14 amino acids. CDR3 nucleotides: TGTGCCTGGAGTGCCCTAGCGGGAGAGGGTGAGCAGTTCTTC. Its protein product is CAWSALAGEGEQFF.